Listed below are T cell receptor beta chains from one sample, sequenced in a study of vaccination and CD4 T cells after COVID-19. These receptors lack a known antigen. TCRdb reprocessed the PCR reads via MiXCR and lists one record per CDR3 protein. There are 9,500 to 14,000 distinct CDR3 sequences in the sample; about 40% occur only once, and 16% lies in the top ten. The sequencing sample was made of CD4+ T cells from blood, cultured in vitro. All receptors derive from a human donor in good health. CDR3s include the opening cysteine and the closing phenylalanine or tryptophan. The order of the fields is clone size, CDR3 length, V gene, D gene, J gene, CDR3 DNA, CDR3 protein. A D gene is named only where the DNA matches it firmly. Expanded clones are given a class, and other clones once, few, many or no size at all.

size: few
length: 16
V: TRBV28
D: TRBD1
J: TRBJ1-2
DNA: TGTGCCAGCAGATTATCTTTAGGGGGACAGGGAGGGGGCTACACCTTC
CDR3: CASRLSLGGQGGGYTF

size: NA
length: 15
V: TRBV20-1
D: NA
J: TRBJ1-5
DNA: TGCAGTGCTAGTCCGGACACCTATAGCAATCAGCCCCAGCATTTT
CDR3: CSASPDTYSNQPQHF

size: NA
length: 13
V: TRBV29-1
D: NA
J: TRBJ2-3
DNA: TGCAGCGGCCTTGGTGGGAGTGGAGATACGCAGTATTTT
CDR3: CSGLGGSGDTQYF

size: NA
length: 13
V: TRBV4-2
D: NA
J: TRBJ1-6
DNA: TGTGCCAGCAGCCAAAGCAGAGCATCACCCCTCCACTTT
CDR3: CASSQSRASPLHF

size: few
length: 14
V: TRBV6-1
D: NA
J: TRBJ1-2
DNA: TGTGCCAGCAGTGAAGCGTTGGGGGGCTATGGCTACACCTTC
CDR3: CASSEALGGYGYTF

size: NA
length: 14
V: TRBV25-1
D: NA
J: TRBJ2-3
DNA: TGTGCCAGCAGTGAACCAAGGGCCACAGATACGCAGTATTTT
CDR3: CASSEPRATDTQYF

size: NA
length: 16
V: TRBV7-2
D: TRBD1
J: TRBJ1-2
DNA: TGTGCCAGCAGCTTAGGGGGAGGGGGCGCGTTCTATGGCTACACCTTC
CDR3: CASSLGGGGAFYGYTF

size: NA
length: 13
V: TRBV18
D: NA
J: TRBJ2-2
DNA: TGTGCCAGCTCATCCGCAGGGCTTGGGGAGCTGTTTTTT
CDR3: CASSSAGLGELFF

size: few
length: 16
V: TRBV20-1
D: NA
J: TRBJ2-1
DNA: TGCAGTGCTAGGGCCGTTAGTGGGAGGCATTACAATGAGCAGTTCTTC
CDR3: CSARAVSGRHYNEQFF

size: few
length: 14
V: TRBV28
D: TRBD1
J: TRBJ2-7
DNA: TGTGCCAGCAGTGCTCGGACAGGCACCGACGAGCAGTACTTC
CDR3: CASSARTGTDEQYF

size: NA
length: 17
V: TRBV20-1
D: TRBD1
J: TRBJ1-5
DNA: TGCAGTGCTCCCAGAGGGGGGGGACAGGGGAGGAATCAGCCCCAGCATTTT
CDR3: CSAPRGGGQGRNQPQHF

size: NA
length: 17
V: TRBV4-1
D: NA
J: TRBJ1-1
DNA: TGCGCCAGCAGCCCCAGCGAAACACACGGCTTGAACACTGAAGCTTTCTTT
CDR3: CASSPSETHGLNTEAFF

size: few
length: 13
V: TRBV19
D: NA
J: TRBJ1-6
DNA: TGTGCCACCCGGAAGAACCATAATTCACCCCTCCACTTT
CDR3: CATRKNHNSPLHF

size: few
length: 15
V: TRBV6-5
D: NA
J: TRBJ1-2
DNA: TGTGCCAGCAGTTACTCGAGGGAAACCACGCAAGGCTACACCTTC
CDR3: CASSYSRETTQGYTF

size: NA
length: 10
V: TRBV6-1
D: NA
J: TRBJ1-1
DNA: TGTGCTATCATAGACTCTGAAGCTTTCTTT
CDR3: CAIIDSEAFF

size: NA
length: 17
V: TRBV20-1
D: TRBD2
J: TRBJ2-1
DNA: TGCAGTGCTAGAGACCCCCGGACTAGCGGGAGAGGGGGTGAGCAGTTCTTC
CDR3: CSARDPRTSGRGGEQFF

size: NA
length: 13
V: TRBV19
D: NA
J: TRBJ1-2
DNA: TGTGCCAGTAGTATCGGGATGTCCTATGGCTACACCTTC
CDR3: CASSIGMSYGYTF

size: NA
length: 15
V: TRBV20-1
D: NA
J: TRBJ2-2
DNA: TGCAGTGCTTGGACCGGGACGATGAACACCGGGGAGCTGTTTTTT
CDR3: CSAWTGTMNTGELFF

size: few
length: 14
V: TRBV6-1
D: TRBD1
J: TRBJ1-5
DNA: TGTGCCAGCAGTGGACAGGGTGGCAATCAGCCCCAGCATTTT
CDR3: CASSGQGGNQPQHF

size: NA
length: 13
V: TRBV6-1
D: TRBD1
J: TRBJ1-5
DNA: TGTGCCACCTCACAGGGGTCGGGTCAGCCCCAGCATTTT
CDR3: CATSQGSGQPQHF

size: NA
length: 16
V: TRBV6-4
D: TRBD1
J: TRBJ2-3
DNA: TGTGCCAGCAGTGACTCTATCGAGGGGGCCCCTGATACGCAGTATTTT
CDR3: CASSDSIEGAPDTQYF

size: NA
length: 15
V: TRBV28
D: NA
J: TRBJ2-5
DNA: TGTGCCAGCACTTCCCCGGGAAAATTTGGAGAGACCCAGTACTTC
CDR3: CASTSPGKFGETQYF

size: NA
length: 10
V: TRBV6-2/TRBV6-3
D: NA
J: TRBJ2-7
DNA: TGTGTGTCCGGTCCCTACGGGCAGTACTTC
CDR3: CVSGPYGQYF

size: few
length: 12
V: TRBV15
D: NA
J: TRBJ2-1
DNA: TGTGCCACCAGCAGAGAAAGGGATGAGCAGTTCTTC
CDR3: CATSRERDEQFF

size: NA
length: 15
V: TRBV5-4
D: TRBD2
J: TRBJ2-1
DNA: TGTGCCAGCAGCTTGGCCGGGAGGACCCTCGGTGAGCAGTTCTTC
CDR3: CASSLAGRTLGEQFF

size: NA
length: 14
V: TRBV12-3/TRBV12-4
D: NA
J: TRBJ1-2
DNA: TGTGCCAGCAGTCCCGAGACAGGCCCCTGGGGCTACACCTTC
CDR3: CASSPETGPWGYTF

size: few
length: 14
V: TRBV7-2
D: NA
J: TRBJ2-3
DNA: TGTGCCAGCAGCACCAGGGGAGGCACAGATACGCAGTATTTT
CDR3: CASSTRGGTDTQYF

size: few
length: 15
V: TRBV20-1
D: NA
J: TRBJ1-5
DNA: TGCAGTGCTAGACCTCAAAGGGGTGGCAATCAGCCCCAGCATTTT
CDR3: CSARPQRGGNQPQHF

size: few
length: 17
V: TRBV28
D: TRBD2
J: TRBJ2-2
DNA: TGTGCCAGCAGTCTTAGTCGACTAGCGGGAGTTACCGGGGAGCTGTTTTTT
CDR3: CASSLSRLAGVTGELFF